The entry that follows covers one T cell receptor (beta chain) sequence. A read error may account for a junction end that differs from germline. The CDR3 extends over 12 amino acids. This entry is derived from a study of blood T cell repertoires in COVID-19. As for the study in general: Samples came from the United States, Italy and Spain, spanning acute and convalescent COVID-19. PBMCs, B-cell-depleted T cells, or T cells were the source of the cDNA or gDNA that made up the material.

Original data processing: Using reference gene primer amplification, nucleated cell counts were estimated. Repertoires were generated with immunoSEQ multiplex PCR, while TCRdb's copy carries only in-frame clones and drops some. The V and J calls and clone size are taken from that table; D and trimming were inferred from the DNA. The data contain a few hundred thousand clones, about 88% of them singletons. Source material: peripheral blood. This receptor was obtained from a man aged 70-80 years with acute or convalescent COVID-19. The V call is TRBV12-3 or TRBV12-4, the J call TRBJ1-4; perhaps TRBD1 as D (5 bases). In DNA form, the CDR3 reads TGTGCCAGCAGTTTGGGTGGCCGCGGGGCCACTTTT. It translates to CASSLGGRGATF.